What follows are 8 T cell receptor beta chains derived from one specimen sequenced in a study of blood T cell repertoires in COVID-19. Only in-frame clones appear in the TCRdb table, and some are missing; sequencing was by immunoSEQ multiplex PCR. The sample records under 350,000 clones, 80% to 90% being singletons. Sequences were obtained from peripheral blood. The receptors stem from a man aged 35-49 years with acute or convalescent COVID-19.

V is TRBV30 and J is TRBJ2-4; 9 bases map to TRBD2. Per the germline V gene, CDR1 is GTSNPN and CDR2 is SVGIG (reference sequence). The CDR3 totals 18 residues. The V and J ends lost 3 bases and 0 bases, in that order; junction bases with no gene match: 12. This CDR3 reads CAWSAMRGGLPAKNIQYF. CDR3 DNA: TGTGCCTGGAGCGCCATGCGGGGGGGCCTTCCAGCCAAAAACATTCAGTACTTC.

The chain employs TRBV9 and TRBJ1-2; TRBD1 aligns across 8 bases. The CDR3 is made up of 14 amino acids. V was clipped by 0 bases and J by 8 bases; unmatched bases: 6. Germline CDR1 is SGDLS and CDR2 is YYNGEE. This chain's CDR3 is CASSVEDRVGGYTF. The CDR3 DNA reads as TGTGCCAGCAGCGTAGAGGACAGGGTAGGGGGCTACACCTTC.

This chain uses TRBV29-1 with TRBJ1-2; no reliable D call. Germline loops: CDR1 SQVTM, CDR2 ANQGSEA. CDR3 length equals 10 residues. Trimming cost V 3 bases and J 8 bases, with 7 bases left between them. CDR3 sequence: CSVDSGGYTF. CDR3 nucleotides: TGCAGCGTTGATAGCGGAGGCTACACCTTC.

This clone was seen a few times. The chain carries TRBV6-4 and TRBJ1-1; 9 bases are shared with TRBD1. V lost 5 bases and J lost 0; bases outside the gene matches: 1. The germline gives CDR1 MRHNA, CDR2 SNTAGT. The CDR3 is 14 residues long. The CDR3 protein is CASSRDRVNTEAFF. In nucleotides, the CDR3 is TGTGCCAGCAGTCGGGACAGGGTGAACACTGAAGCTTTCTTT.

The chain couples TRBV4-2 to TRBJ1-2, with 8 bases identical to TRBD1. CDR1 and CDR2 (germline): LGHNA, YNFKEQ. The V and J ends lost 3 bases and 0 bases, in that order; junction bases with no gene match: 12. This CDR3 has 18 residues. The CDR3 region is CASSHYGQGGRTNYGYTF. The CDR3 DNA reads TGTGCCAGCAGCCACTACGGACAGGGAGGTCGAACTAACTATGGCTACACCTTC.

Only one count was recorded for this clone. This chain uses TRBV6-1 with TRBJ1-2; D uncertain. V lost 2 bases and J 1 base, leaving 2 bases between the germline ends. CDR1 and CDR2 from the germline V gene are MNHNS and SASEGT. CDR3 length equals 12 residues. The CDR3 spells CASSEYNYGYTF. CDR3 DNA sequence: TGTGCCAGCAGTGAATATAACTATGGCTACACCTTC.

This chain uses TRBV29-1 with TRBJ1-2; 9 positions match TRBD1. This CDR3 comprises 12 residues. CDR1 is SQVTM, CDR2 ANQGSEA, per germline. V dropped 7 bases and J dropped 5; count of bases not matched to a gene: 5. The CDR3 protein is CSGAGTGYGYTF. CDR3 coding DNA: TGCAGCGGAGCCGGGACAGGGTATGGCTACACCTTC.

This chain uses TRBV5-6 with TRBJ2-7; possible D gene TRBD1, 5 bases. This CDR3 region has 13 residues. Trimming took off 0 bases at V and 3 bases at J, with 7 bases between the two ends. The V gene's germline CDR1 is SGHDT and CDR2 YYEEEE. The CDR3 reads CASSLGQSYEQYF. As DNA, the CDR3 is TGTGCCAGCAGCTTGGGACAGAGCTACGAGCAGTACTTC.